Listed below are T cell receptor beta chains from one sample, sequenced in a study of cytomegalovirus exposure and HLA in healthy donors. Only in-frame clones appear in the TCRdb table, and some are missing; sequencing was by immunoSEQ multiplex PCR. The table has about 49,000 clones, roughly 92% seen once. Sequenced sample: PBMCs. The receptors derive from a man younger than 30 in good health and CMV-seronegative. CDR3s leave out the opening cysteine and the closing phenylalanine or tryptophan. The D gene is left open where the match is weak.

cdr3_aa: ASSLAGLDGSYEQY
d_call: TRBD2
v_call: TRBV7-9
j_call: TRBJ2-7

cdr3_aa: ASSLPGTGVNEQF
d_call: TRBD1
v_call: TRBV27
j_call: TRBJ2-1

cdr3_aa: ASSFSGMPPYEQY
d_call: -
v_call: TRBV28
j_call: TRBJ2-7

cdr3_aa: ASSLQGGNYGYT
d_call: -
v_call: TRBV11-3
j_call: TRBJ1-2

cdr3_aa: ASSLVVDRSVEQY
d_call: TRBD1
v_call: TRBV5-4
j_call: TRBJ2-7

cdr3_aa: ASSFDGGNTGELF
d_call: -
v_call: TRBV7-3
j_call: TRBJ2-2

cdr3_aa: ASSESKLAGVPDTQY
d_call: TRBD2
v_call: TRBV2
j_call: TRBJ2-3

cdr3_aa: ASSEDGSPNYNEQF
d_call: -
v_call: TRBV9
j_call: TRBJ2-1

cdr3_aa: AWSSRLEKQGSGNTIY
d_call: -
v_call: TRBV30
j_call: TRBJ1-3

cdr3_aa: ASSSGGLETQY
d_call: -
v_call: TRBV28
j_call: TRBJ2-5

cdr3_aa: ASSRTRGGVNEQF
d_call: -
v_call: TRBV7-6
j_call: TRBJ2-1

cdr3_aa: AATRGQNEKLF
d_call: TRBD1
v_call: TRBV2
j_call: TRBJ1-4

cdr3_aa: ASSVDADRLARGLYEQY
d_call: TRBD2
v_call: TRBV2
j_call: TRBJ2-7

cdr3_aa: ASSQSTSGSSYEQY
d_call: TRBD2
v_call: TRBV4-2
j_call: TRBJ2-7

cdr3_aa: ASSLDGNYGYT
d_call: -
v_call: TRBV5-4
j_call: TRBJ1-2

cdr3_aa: ASSSLAGGLQRDTQY
d_call: TRBD2
v_call: TRBV28
j_call: TRBJ2-3

cdr3_aa: ASSAGQGVGNQPQH
d_call: TRBD1
v_call: TRBV9
j_call: TRBJ1-5

cdr3_aa: ASSELAGGTGELF
d_call: TRBD2
v_call: TRBV2
j_call: TRBJ2-2

cdr3_aa: AWSETSAYEQY
d_call: -
v_call: TRBV30
j_call: TRBJ2-7

cdr3_aa: SATRGAANTEAF
d_call: -
v_call: TRBV29-1
j_call: TRBJ1-1

cdr3_aa: SVRTERNSEAF
d_call: -
v_call: TRBV29-1
j_call: TRBJ1-1